The sequence of this T cell receptor beta chain was determined in a study of early T cells in non-severe SARS-CoV-2 infection. Turning to the study itself: Bulk RNA taken from unsorted whole blood was sequenced, leaving chains unpaired.

CDR1 is SQVTM, CDR2 ANQGSEA, per germline. CDR3 length: 14 residues. Trimming cost V 7 bases and J 4 bases; bases outside gene matches: 8. Individual cDNA molecules were tagged with unique molecular identifiers, the study reported. TCRdb passed the 5' RACE reads through MiXCR, listing each CDR3 protein once. This repertoire shows roughly 100,000 distinct CDR3 sequences, around 13% found once; its top ten account for under 6.5%. The gene calls are TRBV29-1 and TRBJ2-2; 8 bases map to TRBD1. This receptor was obtained from an adult who was a healthcare worker with PCR-confirmed SARS-CoV-2 infection or an uninfected control (not recorded which). Source material: whole blood. As DNA, the CDR3 is TGCAGCGGCGGACAGGGTGGGTCCACCGGGGAGCTGTTTTTT. Protein sequence: CSGGQGGSTGELFF.